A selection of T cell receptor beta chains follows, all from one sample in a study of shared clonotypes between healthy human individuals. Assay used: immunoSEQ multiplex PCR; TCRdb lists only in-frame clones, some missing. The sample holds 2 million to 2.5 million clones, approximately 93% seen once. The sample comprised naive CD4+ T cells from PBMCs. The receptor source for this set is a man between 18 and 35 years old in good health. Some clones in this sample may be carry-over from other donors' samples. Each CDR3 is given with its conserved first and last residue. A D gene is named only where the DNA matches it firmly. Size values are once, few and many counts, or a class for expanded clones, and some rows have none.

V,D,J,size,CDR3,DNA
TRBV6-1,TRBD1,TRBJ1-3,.,CASSDGTGRGNTIYF,TGTGCCAGCAGTGACGGGACAGGCCGGGGAAACACCATATATTTT
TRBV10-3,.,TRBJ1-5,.,CAIAADRGDQPQHF,TGTGCCATCGCCGCGGACCGGGGAGATCAGCCCCAGCATTTT
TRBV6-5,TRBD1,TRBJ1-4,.,CASSSGQGRGKLFF,TGTGCCAGCAGTTCGGGACAGGGGCGGGGAAAACTGTTTTTT
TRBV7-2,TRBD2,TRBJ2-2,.,CASSSPRLAERYTGELFF,TGTGCCAGCAGCTCCCCGCGGCTAGCGGAACGATACACCGGGGAGCTGTTTTTT
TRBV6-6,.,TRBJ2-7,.,CATGGSAYEQYF,TGTGCCACCGGAGGGAGTGCCTACGAGCAGTACTTC
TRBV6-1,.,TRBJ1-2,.,CASSVSGSSSYGYTF,TGTGCCAGCAGTGTGTCAGGTTCTTCTTCCTATGGCTACACCTTC
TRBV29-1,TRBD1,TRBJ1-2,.,CSGRPGQALSYGYTF,TGCAGCGGACGACCGGGACAGGCATTATCCTATGGCTACACCTTC
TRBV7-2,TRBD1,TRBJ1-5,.,CASSSQDRGSPQHF,TGTGCCAGCAGCTCCCAAGACAGGGGATCGCCCCAGCATTTT
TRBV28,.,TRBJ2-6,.,CASTPLGAAGANVLTF,TGTGCCAGCACCCCCCTTGGGGCGGCTGGGGCCAACGTCCTGACTTTC
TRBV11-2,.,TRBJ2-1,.,CASSLVRGASYNEQFF,TGTGCCAGCAGCTTAGTACGCGGAGCCTCCTACAATGAGCAGTTCTTC
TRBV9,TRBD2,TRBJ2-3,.,CASSPRGTSVTDTQYF,TGTGCCAGCAGCCCCAGGGGGACTAGCGTCACAGATACGCAGTATTTT
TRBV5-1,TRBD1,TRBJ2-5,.,CASSLWTGAEETQYF,TGCGCCAGCAGCCTGTGGACAGGGGCGGAAGAGACCCAGTACTTC
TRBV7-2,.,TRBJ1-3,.,CASSFRTLQGNSGNTIYF,TGTGCCAGCAGCTTTCGAACCCTCCAGGGGAACTCTGGAAACACCATATATTTT
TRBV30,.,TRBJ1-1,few,CALTFGSLNTEAFF,TGTGCCTTAACTTTTGGCAGCTTGAACACTGAAGCTTTCTTT
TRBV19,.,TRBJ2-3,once,CASSYKPRTTDTQYF,TGTGCCAGTAGTTACAAACCGAGGACCACAGATACGCAGTATTTT
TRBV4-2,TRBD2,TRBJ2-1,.,CASSLGAGDAYNEQFF,TGTGCCAGCAGCCTCGGGGCGGGGGATGCCTACAATGAGCAGTTCTTC
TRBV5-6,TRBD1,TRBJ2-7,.,CASTPYAGTGLREQYF,TGTGCCAGCACCCCCTACGCTGGGACAGGGCTCCGCGAGCAGTACTTC
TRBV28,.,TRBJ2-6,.,CASSPASSGANVLTF,TGTGCCAGCAGTCCAGCAAGCTCTGGGGCCAACGTCCTGACTTTC
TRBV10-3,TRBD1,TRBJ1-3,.,CAISRQGPGNTIYF,TGTGCCATCAGTCGACAGGGCCCTGGGAACACCATATATTTT
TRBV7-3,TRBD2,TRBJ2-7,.,CASSLMALAGGPSPYEQYF,TGTGCCAGCAGCTTAATGGCACTAGCGGGAGGGCCTTCCCCCTACGAGCAGTACTTC
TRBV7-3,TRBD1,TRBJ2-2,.,CASSPIGQVNTGELFF,TGTGCCAGCAGCCCCATAGGACAGGTTAACACCGGGGAGCTGTTTTTT
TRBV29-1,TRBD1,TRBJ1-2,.,CSVGGGGGKNQNTF,TGCAGCGTTGGAGGGGGCGGCGGAAAAAACCAAAACACCTTC
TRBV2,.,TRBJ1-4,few,CASRGDREKLFF,TGTGCCAGCAGAGGGGACCGGGAAAAACTGTTTTTT
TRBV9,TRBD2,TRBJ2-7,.,CASSAGGLAGGEQYF,TGTGCCAGCAGCGCCGGGGGACTAGCGGGAGGAGAGCAGTACTTC
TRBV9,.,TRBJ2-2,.,CASSVDWGSTGELFF,TGTGCCAGCAGCGTAGATTGGGGTAGCACCGGGGAGCTGTTTTTT
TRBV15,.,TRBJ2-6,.,CATSRGRGGKSSGANVLTF,TGTGCCACCAGCAGAGGCAGGGGAGGGAAGAGCTCTGGGGCCAACGTCCTGACTTTC
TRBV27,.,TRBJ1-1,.,CASSLGGGANTEAFF,TGTGCCAGCAGTCTTGGGGGGGGAGCGAACACTGAAGCTTTCTTT
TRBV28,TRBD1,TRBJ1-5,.,CASSLLGGRDQPQHF,TGTGCCAGCAGTTTACTAGGGGGCAGGGATCAGCCCCAGCATTTT
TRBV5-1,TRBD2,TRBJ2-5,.,CASSRSGSGEETQYF,TGCGCCAGCAGCCGAAGCGGGAGCGGGGAAGAGACCCAGTACTTC
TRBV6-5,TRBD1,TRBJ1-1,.,CASRLPTGGTFF,TGTGCCAGCAGGCTTCCAACAGGGGGTACTTTCTTT
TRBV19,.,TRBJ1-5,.,CASSMASNQPQHF,TGTGCCAGTAGTATGGCCAGCAATCAGCCCCAGCATTTT
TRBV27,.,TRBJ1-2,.,CASSFNGYTF,TGTGCCAGCAGTTTCAATGGCTACACCTTC
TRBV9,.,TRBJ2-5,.,CASSVLSGLQETQYF,TGTGCCAGCAGCGTATTGTCGGGTTTGCAAGAGACCCAGTACTTC
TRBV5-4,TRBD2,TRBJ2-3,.,CASSSKTSGKGTQYF,TGTGCCAGCAGCTCTAAGACTAGCGGGAAAGGTACGCAGTATTTT
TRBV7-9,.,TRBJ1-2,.,CASSLGLSTTINYGYTF,TGTGCCAGCAGCTTAGGGCTCAGCACAACCATTAACTATGGCTACACCTTC
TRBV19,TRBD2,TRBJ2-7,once,CATSRTSGDHYEQYF,TGTGCCACATCCAGGACTAGCGGGGACCATTACGAGCAGTACTTC
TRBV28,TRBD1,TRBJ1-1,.,CASKRDSLNTEAFF,TGTGCCAGCAAGAGGGACAGCCTGAACACTGAAGCTTTCTTT
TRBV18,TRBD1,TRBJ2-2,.,CASSPLGQGFAGELFF,TGTGCCAGCTCACCACTAGGACAGGGGTTCGCCGGGGAGCTGTTTTTT
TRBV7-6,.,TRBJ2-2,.,CASSPPGIVGELFF,TGTGCCAGCAGCCCCCCAGGGATCGTCGGGGAGCTGTTTTTT
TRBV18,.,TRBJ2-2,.,CASSPPMGANTGELFF,TGTGCCAGCTCACCACCGATGGGGGCGAACACCGGGGAGCTGTTTTTT
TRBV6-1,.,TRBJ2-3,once,CASRGLLGTDTQYF,TGTGCCAGCAGGGGTTTACTGGGCACAGATACGCAGTATTTT
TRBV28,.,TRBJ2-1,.,CASSQTGREQFF,TGTGCCAGCAGCCAAACAGGGAGGGAGCAGTTCTTC
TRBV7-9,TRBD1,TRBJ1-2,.,CASSPGQGNYGYTF,TGTGCCAGCAGCCCGGGACAGGGGAACTATGGCTACACCTTC
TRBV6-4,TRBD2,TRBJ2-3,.,CASSDSSGSADTQYF,TGTGCCAGCAGTGACTCTAGCGGGAGCGCAGATACGCAGTATTTT